Sequencing of this TCR beta chain was carried out in a study of blood T cell repertoires in COVID-19. Study background: Sample material is recorded as cDNA or gDNA derived from T cells, B-cell-depleted T cells, or PBMCs.

Under the authors' procedure: Counts of nucleated cells, estimated from reference gene primer amplification, were obtained. The data were produced by immunoSEQ multiplex PCR, yet TCRdb's version contains in-frame clones alone and is incomplete. V and J calls and clone size are those listed in that table; D and trimming were worked out from the DNA. The sample yields approximately 240,000 clones, nearly 90% seen once. V gave up 2 bases and J gave up 0 bases, with 8 bases separating them. The germline CDR1 and CDR2 sequences are SGHRS and YFSETQ. This CDR3 is built from 14 residues. The rearrangement links TRBV5-1 to TRBJ1-1; D gene ambiguous. The sequencing sample was made of peripheral blood. The TCR was taken from a woman between 40 and 50 years old who had recovered from COVID-19. The chain's CDR3 is CASSFHSLNTEAFF. The DNA of the CDR3 is TGCGCCAGCAGCTTCCACAGCTTGAACACTGAAGCTTTCTTT.